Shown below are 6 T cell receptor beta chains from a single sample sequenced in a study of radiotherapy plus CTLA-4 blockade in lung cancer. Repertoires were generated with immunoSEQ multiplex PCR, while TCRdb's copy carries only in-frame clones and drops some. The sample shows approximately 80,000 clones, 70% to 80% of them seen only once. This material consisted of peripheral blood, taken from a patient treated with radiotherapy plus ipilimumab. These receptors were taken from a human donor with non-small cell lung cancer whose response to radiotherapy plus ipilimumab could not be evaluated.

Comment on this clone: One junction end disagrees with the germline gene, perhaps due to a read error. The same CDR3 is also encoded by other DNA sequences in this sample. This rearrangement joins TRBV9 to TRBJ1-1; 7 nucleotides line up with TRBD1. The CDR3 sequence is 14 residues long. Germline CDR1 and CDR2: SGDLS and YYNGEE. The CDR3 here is CASSRGTANTEAFF. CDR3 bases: TGTGCCAGCTCAAGAGGGACAGCAAACACTGAAGCCTTCTTT.

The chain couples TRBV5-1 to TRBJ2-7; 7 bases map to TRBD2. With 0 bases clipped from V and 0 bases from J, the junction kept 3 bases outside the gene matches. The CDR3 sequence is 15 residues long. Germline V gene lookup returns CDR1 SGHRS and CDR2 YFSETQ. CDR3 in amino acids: CASSLVGGSSYEQYF. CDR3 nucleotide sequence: TGCGCCAGCAGCTTGGTGGGGGGGAGCTCCTACGAGCAGTACTTC.

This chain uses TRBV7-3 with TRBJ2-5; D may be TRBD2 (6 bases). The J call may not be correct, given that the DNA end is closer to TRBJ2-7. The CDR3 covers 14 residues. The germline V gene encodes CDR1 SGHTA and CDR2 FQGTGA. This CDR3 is CASSLTGGSYEQYF. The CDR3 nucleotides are TGTGCCAGCAGCTTAACGGGGGGTTCCTACGAGCAGTACTTC.

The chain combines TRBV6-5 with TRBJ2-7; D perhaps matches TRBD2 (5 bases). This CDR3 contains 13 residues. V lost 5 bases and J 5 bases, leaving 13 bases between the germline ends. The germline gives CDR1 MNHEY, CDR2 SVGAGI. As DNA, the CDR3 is TGTGCCAGCAGTAAGCCGGGAATTAACGAGCAGTACTTC. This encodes CASSKPGINEQYF.

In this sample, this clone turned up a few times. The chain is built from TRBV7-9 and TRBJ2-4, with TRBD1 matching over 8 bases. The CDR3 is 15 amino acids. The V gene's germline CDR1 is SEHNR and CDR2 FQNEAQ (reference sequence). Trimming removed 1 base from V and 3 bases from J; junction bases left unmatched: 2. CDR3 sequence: CASSLGQGFKNIQYF. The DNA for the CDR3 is TGTGCCAGCAGCTTAGGACAGGGGTTCAAAAACATTCAGTACTTC. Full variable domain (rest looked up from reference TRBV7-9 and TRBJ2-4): DTGVSQNPRHKITKRGQNVTFRCDPISEHNRLYWYRQTLGQGPEFLTYFQNEAQLEKSRLLSDRFSAERPKGSFSTLEIQRTEQGDSAMYLCASSLGQGFKNIQYFGAGTRLSVL.

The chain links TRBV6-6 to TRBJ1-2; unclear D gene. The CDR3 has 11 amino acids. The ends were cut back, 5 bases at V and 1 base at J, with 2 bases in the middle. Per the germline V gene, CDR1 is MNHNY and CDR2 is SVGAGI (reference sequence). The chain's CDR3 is CASSLNYGYTF. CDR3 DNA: TGTGCCAGCAGTCTTAACTATGGCTACACCTTC.